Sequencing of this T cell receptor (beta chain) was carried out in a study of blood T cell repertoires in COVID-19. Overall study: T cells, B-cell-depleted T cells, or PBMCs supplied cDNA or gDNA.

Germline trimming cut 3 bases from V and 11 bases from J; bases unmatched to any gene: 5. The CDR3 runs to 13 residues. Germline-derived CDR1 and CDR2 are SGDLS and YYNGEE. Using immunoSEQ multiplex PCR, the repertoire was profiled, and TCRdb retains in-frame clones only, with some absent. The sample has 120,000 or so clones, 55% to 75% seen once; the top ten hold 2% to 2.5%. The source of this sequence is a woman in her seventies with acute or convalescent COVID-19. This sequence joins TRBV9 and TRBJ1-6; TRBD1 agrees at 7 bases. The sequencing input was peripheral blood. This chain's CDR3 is CASSARQGTPLHF. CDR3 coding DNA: TGTGCCAGCAGCGCCCGACAGGGTACACCCCTCCACTTT.